These 5 T cell receptor beta chains were all obtained from the same sample, sequenced in a study of blood T cell repertoires in COVID-19. Sequencing used immunoSEQ multiplex PCR; TCRdb keeps in-frame clones, though not all of them. The sample includes 100,000 to 150,000 clones, 85% seen only once; the top ten take 25% to 30%. Sequenced: peripheral blood. These receptors originate from an elderly woman with acute or convalescent COVID-19.

The chain carries TRBV5-1 and TRBJ2-3; the D is unclear. The V and J ends lost 0 bases and 3 bases respectively, with 11 bases between them. The V gene's germline CDR1 is SGHRS and CDR2 YFSETQ. This CDR3 spans 15 amino acids. The CDR3 region has the DNA TGCGCCAGCAGCTTGGTTATTACCGGGACAGATACGCAGTATTTT. It is translated as CASSLVITGTDTQYF.

This clone has a single count. The chain joins TRBV7-9 to TRBJ1-5, with a possible D match to TRBD1 (5 bases). The germline V gene encodes CDR1 SEHNR and CDR2 FQNEAQ (reference sequence). CDR3 length: 15 amino acids. Trimming removed 4 bases from V and 0 bases from J, with 10 bases in between. CDR3 DNA: TGTGCCAGCAGCTCTCAGGGTTATAGCAATCAGCCCCAGCATTTT. It is translated as CASSSQGYSNQPQHF.

This chain links TRBV2 with TRBJ1-1; D might be TRBD1 (6 bases). The CDR3 is 14 residues long. In germline, CDR1 is SNHLY, CDR2 FYNNEI. Deletions cut 4 bases from V and 3 bases from J, with 12 bases between. CDR3 residues: CASSVQGRDTEAFF. The CDR3 nucleotides read TGTGCCAGCAGTGTGCAGGGGCGGGACACTGAAGCTTTCTTT.

This clone showed up just once. The chain is built from TRBV12-5 and TRBJ1-2; possible D gene TRBD1, 6 bases. Germline CDR1 LGHNT, CDR2 FRNRAP. Deletions cut 6 bases from V and 2 bases from J, with 13 bases between. CDR3 size: 14 residues. For the CDR3, the DNA is TGTGCTAGTGGCTCCCCTGGACAGAACTATGGCTACACCTTC. Its protein is CASGSPGQNYGYTF.

This clone was recorded a few times. The chain recombines TRBV19 with TRBJ1-1; the D gene is possibly TRBD1 (6 bases). The V gene lost 4 bases and the J gene lost 6 bases, with 18 bases spanning the gap. CDR3 length equals 15 residues. The germline V gene encodes CDR1 LNHDA and CDR2 SQIVND (reference sequence). The CDR3 region has the DNA TGTGCCAGTAGTACCTTTACAGGGTCTGACGCTGAAGCTTTCTTT. This translates into CASSTFTGSDAEAFF. Filled out from reference TRBV19 and TRBJ1-1, the complete variable domain reads DGGITQSPKYLFRKEGQNVTLSCEQNLNHDAMYWYRQDPGQGLRLIYYSQIVNDFQKGDIAEGYSVSREKKESFPLTVTSAQKNPTAFYLCASSTFTGSDAEAFFGQGTRLTVV.